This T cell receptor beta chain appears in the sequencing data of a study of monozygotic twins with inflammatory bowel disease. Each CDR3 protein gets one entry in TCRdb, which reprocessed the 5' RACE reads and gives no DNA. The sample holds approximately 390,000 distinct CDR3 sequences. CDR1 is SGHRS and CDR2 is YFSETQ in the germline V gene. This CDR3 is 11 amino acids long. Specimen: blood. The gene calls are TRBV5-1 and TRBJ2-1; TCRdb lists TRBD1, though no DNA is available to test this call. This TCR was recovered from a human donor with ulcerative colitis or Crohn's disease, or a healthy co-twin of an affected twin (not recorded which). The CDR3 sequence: CATSWGNEQFF. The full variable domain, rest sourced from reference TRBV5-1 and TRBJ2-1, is KAGVTQTPRYLIKTRGQQVTLSCSPISGHRSVSWYQQTPGQGLQFLFEYFSETQRNKGNFPGRFSGRQFSNSRSEMNVSTLELGDSALYLCATSWGNEQFFGPGTRLTVL.